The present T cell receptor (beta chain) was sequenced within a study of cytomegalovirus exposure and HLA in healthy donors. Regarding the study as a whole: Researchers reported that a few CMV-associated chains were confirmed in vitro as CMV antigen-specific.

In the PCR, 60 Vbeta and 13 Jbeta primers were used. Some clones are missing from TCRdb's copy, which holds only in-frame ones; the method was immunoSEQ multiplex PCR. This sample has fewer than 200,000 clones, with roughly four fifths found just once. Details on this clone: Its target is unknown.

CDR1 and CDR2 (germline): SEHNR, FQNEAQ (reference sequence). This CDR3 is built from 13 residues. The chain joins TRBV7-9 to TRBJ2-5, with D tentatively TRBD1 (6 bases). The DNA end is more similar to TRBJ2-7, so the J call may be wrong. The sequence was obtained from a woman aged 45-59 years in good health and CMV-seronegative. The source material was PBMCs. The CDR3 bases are TGTGCCAGCAGGTACAGGGAATCCTACGAGCAGTACTTC. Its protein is CASRYRESYEQYF.